These T cell receptor beta chains were read from a single sample in a study of beta chain features in type 1 diabetes. The assay was immunoSEQ multiplex PCR, and TCRdb's table has in-frame clones only and misses some. The sample yields under 50,000 clones, 66% seen once. The sample taken for sequencing was Tregs from blood. The source of these receptors is a woman aged 18-29 years with type 1 diabetes. Each CDR3 is given with its conserved first and last residue. A D gene is named only where the DNA matches it firmly. Rows may omit the clone size; those that give it use once, few, many or a size class.

D	V	J	size	CDR3	DNA
TRBD1	TRBV6-1	TRBJ2-7	.	CASIVDRASPYEQYF	TGTGCCAGCATAGTCGACAGGGCAAGTCCCTACGAGCAGTACTTC
TRBD1	TRBV18	TRBJ1-6	.	CASSPPRTGGYSPLHF	TGTGCCAGCTCCCCTCCGAGGACAGGGGGTTATTCACCCCTCCACTTT
TRBD2	TRBV7-3	TRBJ2-5	.	CASSLTSAYQETQYF	TGTGCCAGCAGCTTGACTAGCGCCTACCAAGAGACCCAGTACTTC
.	TRBV6-5	TRBJ2-1	.	CASSSPLYNEQFF	TGTGCCAGCAGTTCCCCCTTGTACAATGAGCAGTTCTTC
TRBD2	TRBV29-1	TRBJ2-5	.	CSVEKLRLAGAQETQYF	TGCAGCGTTGAAAAGCTTAGACTAGCGGGGGCCCAAGAGACCCAGTACTTC
.	TRBV19	TRBJ1-1	.	CASSRSGRAFF	TGTGCCAGTAGTCGATCCGGGAGAGCTTTCTTT
TRBD2	TRBV9	TRBJ2-7	.	CASSASGLPYEQYF	TGTGCCAGCAGCGCCTCGGGACTACCCTACGAGCAGTACTTC
.	TRBV18	TRBJ2-7	.	CASSPFRQAAYSYEQYF	TGTGCCAGCTCACCGTTTCGACAGGCGGCCTACTCCTACGAGCAGTACTTC
.	TRBV30	TRBJ2-4	.	CAWSPSNINQYF	TGTGCCTGGAGTCCCTCTAATATTAATCAGTACTTC
.	TRBV5-1	TRBJ2-1	few	CASSHGSGFASYNEQFF	TGCGCCAGCAGCCATGGTTCGGGGTTCGCCTCCTACAATGAGCAGTTCTTC
.	TRBV7-2	TRBJ2-3	.	CASSSGGTDTQYF	TGTGCCAGCAGCTCAGGGGGCACAGATACGCAGTATTTT
.	TRBV7-3	TRBJ2-1	once	CASSLIGLGGEQFF	TGTGCCAGCAGCTTAATTGGACTAGGGGGTGAGCAGTTCTTC
TRBD2	TRBV12-5	TRBJ2-1	.	CASGKPHGLAGVLINEQFF	TGTGCTAGTGGCAAGCCGCACGGACTAGCGGGAGTTCTAATCAATGAGCAGTTCTTC
.	TRBV4-3	TRBJ2-1	.	CASSQEGGANEQFF	TGCGCCAGCAGCCAAGAAGGGGGGGCGAATGAGCAGTTCTTC
TRBD1	TRBV12-5	TRBJ2-3	.	CASGLQGGDTQYF	TGTGCTAGTGGTTTACAGGGGGGCGATACGCAGTATTTT
TRBD2	TRBV4-3	TRBJ2-1	.	CASSQDSPGLVGYNEQFF	TGCGCCAGCAGCCAAGATAGCCCGGGACTAGTGGGCTACAATGAGCAGTTCTTC
.	TRBV2	TRBJ2-1	.	CASSWGRIYNEQFF	TGTGCCAGCAGCTGGGGGAGGATATACAATGAGCAGTTCTTC
TRBD1	TRBV19	TRBJ1-6	few	CASSSGTGVSPLHF	TGTGCCAGTAGTTCCGGGACAGGGGTATCACCCCTCCACTTT